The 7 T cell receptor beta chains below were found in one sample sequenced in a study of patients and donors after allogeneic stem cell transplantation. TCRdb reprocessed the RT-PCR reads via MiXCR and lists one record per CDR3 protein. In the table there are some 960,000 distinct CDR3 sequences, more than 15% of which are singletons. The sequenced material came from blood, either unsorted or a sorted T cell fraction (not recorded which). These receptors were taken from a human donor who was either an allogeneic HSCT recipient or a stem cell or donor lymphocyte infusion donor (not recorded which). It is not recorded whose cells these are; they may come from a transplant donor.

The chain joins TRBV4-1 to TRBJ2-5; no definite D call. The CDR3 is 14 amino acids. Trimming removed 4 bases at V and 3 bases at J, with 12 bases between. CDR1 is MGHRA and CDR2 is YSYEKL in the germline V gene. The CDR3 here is CASSLPNRKETQYF. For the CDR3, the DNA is TGCGCCAGCAGCCTACCTAACAGAAAAGAGACCCAGTACTTC.

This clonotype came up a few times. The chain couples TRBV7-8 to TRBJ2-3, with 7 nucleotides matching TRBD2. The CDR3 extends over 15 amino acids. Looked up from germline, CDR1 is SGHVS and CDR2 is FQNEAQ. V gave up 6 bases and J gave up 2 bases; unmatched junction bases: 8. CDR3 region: CASRWASGHTDTQYF. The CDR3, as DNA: TGTGCCAGCAGATGGGCTAGCGGACACACAGATACGCAGTATTTT.

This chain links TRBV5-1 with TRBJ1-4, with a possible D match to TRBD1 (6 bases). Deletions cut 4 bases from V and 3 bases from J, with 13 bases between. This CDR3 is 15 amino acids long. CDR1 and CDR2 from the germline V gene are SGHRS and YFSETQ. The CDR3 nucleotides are TGCGCCAGCAGCGGAGGGGACAAAGCTAATGAAAAACTGTTTTTT. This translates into CASSGGDKANEKLFF.

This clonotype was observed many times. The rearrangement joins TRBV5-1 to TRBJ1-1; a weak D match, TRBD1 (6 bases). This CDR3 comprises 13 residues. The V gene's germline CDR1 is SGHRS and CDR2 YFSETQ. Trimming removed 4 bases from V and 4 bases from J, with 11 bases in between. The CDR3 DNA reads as TGCGCCAGCAGCACCCTAGGGGGCACTGAAGCTTTCTTT. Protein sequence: CASSTLGGTEAFF.

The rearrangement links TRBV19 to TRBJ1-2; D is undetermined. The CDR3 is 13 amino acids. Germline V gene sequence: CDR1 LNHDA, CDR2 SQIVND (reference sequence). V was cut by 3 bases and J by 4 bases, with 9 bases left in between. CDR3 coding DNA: TGTGCCAGTAGTATCGGAGCAAGCTATGGCTACACCTTC. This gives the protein CASSIGASYGYTF.

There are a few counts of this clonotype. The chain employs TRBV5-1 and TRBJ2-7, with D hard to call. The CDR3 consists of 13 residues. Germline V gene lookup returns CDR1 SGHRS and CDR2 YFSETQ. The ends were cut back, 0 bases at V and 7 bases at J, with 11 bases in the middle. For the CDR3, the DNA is TGCGCCAGCAGCTTGGGTACTACCTGGGAGCAGTACTTC. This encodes CASSLGTTWEQYF. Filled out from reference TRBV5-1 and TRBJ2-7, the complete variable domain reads KAGVTQTPRYLIKTRGQQVTLSCSPISGHRSVSWYQQTPGQGLQFLFEYFSETQRNKGNFPGRFSGRQFSNSRSEMNVSTLELGDSALYLCASSLGTTWEQYFGPGTRLTVT.

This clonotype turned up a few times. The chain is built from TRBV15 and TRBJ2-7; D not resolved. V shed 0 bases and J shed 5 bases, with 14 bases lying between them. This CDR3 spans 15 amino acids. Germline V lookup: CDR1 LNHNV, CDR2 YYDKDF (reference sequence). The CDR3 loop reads CATSRDPTLVNEQYF. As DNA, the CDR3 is TGTGCCACCAGCAGAGATCCCACTCTAGTCAACGAGCAGTACTTC.